The rows below give T cell receptor beta chains drawn from one sample of a study of regulatory T cells in long-lasting Graves disease. TCRdb itself ran the multiplex PCR reads through MiXCR, one entry per CDR3 protein. The sample carries about 400,000 distinct CDR3 sequences, around 15% recorded once. The sequencing here drew on peripheral blood mononuclear cells (PBMCs), taken at new diagnosis, from a patient treated with antithyroid drugs. The origin of the receptors is a female donor with Graves disease. CDR3s include the opening cysteine and the closing phenylalanine or tryptophan. The D gene is left open where the match is weak. Rows give clone size only sometimes, using once, few, many, or a class for an expanded clone.

D gene: -; CDR3 length: 16; J gene: TRBJ2-1; clone size: many; V gene: TRBV11-2; CDR3 protein: CASSLDGGASYNEQFF; CDR3 DNA: TGTGCCAGCAGCTTAGATGGGGGGGCCTCCTACAATGAGCAGTTCTTC
D gene: -; CDR3 length: 13; J gene: TRBJ1-5; clone size: -; V gene: TRBV19; CDR3 protein: CASGGAGNQPQHF; CDR3 DNA: TGTGCCAGCGGGGGGGCAGGCAATCAGCCCCAGCATTTT
D gene: -; CDR3 length: 14; J gene: TRBJ1-1; clone size: -; V gene: TRBV19; CDR3 protein: CVSRTGFMNTEAFF; CDR3 DNA: TGTGTCAGTAGAACGGGTTTCATGAACACTGAAGCTTTCTTT
D gene: -; CDR3 length: 11; J gene: TRBJ1-1; clone size: many; V gene: TRBV12-3/TRBV12-4; CDR3 protein: CASSGRTEAFF; CDR3 DNA: TGTGCCAGCAGTGGGAGGACTGAAGCTTTCTTT
D gene: -; CDR3 length: 15; J gene: TRBJ1-2; clone size: -; V gene: TRBV6-2/TRBV6-3; CDR3 protein: CASSPYKTGPAGYTF; CDR3 DNA: TGTGCCAGCAGCCCGTATAAAACAGGCCCGGCGGGCTACACCTTC
D gene: -; CDR3 length: 15; J gene: TRBJ1-2; clone size: -; V gene: TRBV4-1; CDR3 protein: CASSQGEVNYYGYTF; CDR3 DNA: TGCGCCAGCAGCCAAGGAGAGGTCAATTATTATGGCTACACCTTC
D gene: TRBD1; CDR3 length: 15; J gene: TRBJ2-1; clone size: many; V gene: TRBV2; CDR3 protein: CASTEPGQAGYEQFF; CDR3 DNA: TGTGCCAGCACCGAACCGGGACAGGCAGGTTATGAGCAGTTCTTC
D gene: -; CDR3 length: 15; J gene: TRBJ1-2; clone size: few; V gene: TRBV19; CDR3 protein: CASSMRPDPNYGYTF; CDR3 DNA: TGTGCCAGTAGTATGAGGCCAGACCCGAACTATGGCTACACCTTC
D gene: -; CDR3 length: 13; J gene: TRBJ1-1; clone size: few; V gene: TRBV5-6; CDR3 protein: CASTIRTNTEAFF; CDR3 DNA: TGTGCCAGCACTATACGAACGAACACTGAAGCTTTCTTT
D gene: TRBD2; CDR3 length: 16; J gene: TRBJ2-2; clone size: many; V gene: TRBV28; CDR3 protein: CASSLWWTSGSRELFF; CDR3 DNA: TGTGCCAGCAGTTTATGGTGGACTAGCGGGAGCAGGGAGCTGTTTTTT
D gene: TRBD1; CDR3 length: 15; J gene: TRBJ1-3; clone size: -; V gene: TRBV27; CDR3 protein: CASTQQGAIGNTIYF; CDR3 DNA: TGTGCCAGCACCCAACAGGGGGCGATTGGAAACACCATATATTTT
D gene: TRBD1; CDR3 length: 14; J gene: TRBJ1-4; clone size: few; V gene: TRBV15; CDR3 protein: CATGRGGFHEKLFF; CDR3 DNA: TGTGCCACCGGGAGAGGGGGCTTTCATGAAAAACTGTTTTTT
D gene: TRBD2; CDR3 length: 13; J gene: TRBJ2-1; clone size: -; V gene: TRBV6-1; CDR3 protein: CASNLAGDNEQFF; CDR3 DNA: TGTGCCAGCAATTTAGCGGGGGACAATGAGCAGTTCTTC
D gene: -; CDR3 length: 13; J gene: TRBJ1-2; clone size: -; V gene: TRBV29-1; CDR3 protein: CSVGGGLNYGYTF; CDR3 DNA: TGCAGCGTTGGGGGGGGGCTTAACTATGGCTACACCTTC
D gene: -; CDR3 length: 14; J gene: TRBJ1-1; clone size: many; V gene: TRBV27; CDR3 protein: CASSPSRGAPEAFF; CDR3 DNA: TGTGCCAGCAGTCCTTCACGGGGGGCCCCTGAAGCTTTCTTT
D gene: -; CDR3 length: 15; J gene: TRBJ2-3; clone size: -; V gene: TRBV6-5; CDR3 protein: CASSYSVGGANTQYF; CDR3 DNA: TGTGCCAGCAGTTACAGCGTCGGGGGCGCGAATACGCAGTATTTT
D gene: TRBD1; CDR3 length: 14; J gene: TRBJ1-2; clone size: many; V gene: TRBV12-3/TRBV12-4; CDR3 protein: CASSPTAGGYGYTF; CDR3 DNA: TGTGCCAGCAGCCCGACGGCAGGGGGGTATGGCTACACCTTC
D gene: -; CDR3 length: 17; J gene: TRBJ2-7; clone size: many; V gene: TRBV7-9; CDR3 protein: CASSLPPAGTTSYEQYF; CDR3 DNA: TGTGCCAGCAGCTTACCGCCGGCCGGGACGACCTCCTACGAGCAGTACTTC
D gene: -; CDR3 length: 13; J gene: TRBJ1-1; clone size: many; V gene: TRBV3-1; CDR3 protein: CASSQGVQSEAFF; CDR3 DNA: TGTGCCAGCAGCCAAGGGGTCCAGTCAGAAGCTTTCTTT
D gene: TRBD1; CDR3 length: 15; J gene: TRBJ2-7; clone size: -; V gene: TRBV24-1; CDR3 protein: CATSLGTGGVDEQYF; CDR3 DNA: TGTGCCACCAGTTTAGGGACAGGAGGCGTTGACGAGCAGTACTTC
D gene: TRBD1; CDR3 length: 15; J gene: TRBJ1-2; clone size: many; V gene: TRBV15; CDR3 protein: CATRTGLEWDYGYTF; CDR3 DNA: TGTGCCACCCGGACAGGGTTGGAGTGGGACTATGGCTACACCTTC